This TCR beta chain came from a study of blood T cells in healthy people across ages. A J-beta primer mix and a sample-barcoded 5' primer were used in a second PCR of about 7 to 11 cycles. TCRdb ran MiXCR on the 5' RACE reads and lists one entry per CDR3 protein. This sample carries more than 700,000 distinct CDR3 sequences, roughly 50% of them seen once, and the ten largest clones take 41%. The V gene lost 3 bases and the J gene lost 5 bases, with 14 bases spanning the gap. This CDR3 contains 13 residues. CDR1 and CDR2 from the germline V gene are SQVTM and ANQGSEA. The clonotype originates from a man older than 75 in good health. The gene calls are TRBV29-1 and TRBJ2-7, with a weak D call TRBD2 (5 bases). Sequenced material: blood. The CDR3 nucleotides are TGCAGCGTTGAGAGCGACGGGGTGAACGAGCAGTACTTC. Protein sequence: CSVESDGVNEQYF.